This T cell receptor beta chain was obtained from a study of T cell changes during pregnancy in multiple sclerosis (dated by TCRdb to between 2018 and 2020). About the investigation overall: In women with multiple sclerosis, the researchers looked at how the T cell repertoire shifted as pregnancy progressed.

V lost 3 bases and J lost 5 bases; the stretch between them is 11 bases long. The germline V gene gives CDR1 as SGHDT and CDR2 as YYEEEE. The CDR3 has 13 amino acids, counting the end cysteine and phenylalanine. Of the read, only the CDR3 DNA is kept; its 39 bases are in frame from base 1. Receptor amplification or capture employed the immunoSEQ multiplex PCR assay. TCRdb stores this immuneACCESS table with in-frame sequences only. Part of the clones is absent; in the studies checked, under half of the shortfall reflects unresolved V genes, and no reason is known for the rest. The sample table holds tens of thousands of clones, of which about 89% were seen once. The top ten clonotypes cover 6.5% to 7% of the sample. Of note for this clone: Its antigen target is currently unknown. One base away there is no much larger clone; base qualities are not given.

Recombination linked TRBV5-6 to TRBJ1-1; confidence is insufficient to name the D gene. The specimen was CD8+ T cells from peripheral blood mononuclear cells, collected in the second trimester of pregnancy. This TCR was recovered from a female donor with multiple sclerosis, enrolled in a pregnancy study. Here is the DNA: TGTGCCAGCAGCTGGGGAGGGAATACTGAAGCTTTCTTT. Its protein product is CASSWGGNTEAFF.